These 6 T cell receptor beta chains were sequenced from one sample in a study of T cell repertoires in cytomegalovirus infection. TCRdb reprocessed the reads with MiXCR, giving one entry per CDR3 protein. The table includes 300,000 or so distinct CDR3 sequences, roughly a tenth detected once. The source material was PBMCs. The source is a human donor in good health (CMV status not recorded). Some clones in this sample may be carry-over from other donors' samples.

The gene calls are TRBV13 and TRBJ1-2; D is possibly TRBD1 (6 bases). CDR3 length: 15 amino acids. Per the germline V gene, CDR1 is PRHDT and CDR2 is FYEKMQ (reference sequence). V lost 4 bases and J lost 7, with 19 bases in between. The CDR3 bases are TGTGCCAGCAGCTGGGGACACCGAGGGGGAGCTGGCTACACCTTC. Protein product: CASSWGHRGGAGYTF.

This clonotype appeared many times. The genes are TRBV7-2 and TRBJ2-5, with 16 bases matching TRBD2. CDR3 length: 21 residues. Trimming removed 5 bases from V and 4 bases from J; junction bases left unmatched: 19. The germline V gene has CDR1 SGHTA and CDR2 FQGNSA. This CDR3 is CASSGRLSGGLAGGYGETQYF. CDR3 DNA sequence: TGTGCCAGCAGCGGACGTCTTTCGGGGGGACTAGCGGGGGGGTATGGAGAGACCCAGTACTTC.

This clonotype has at least ten counts. V gene TRBV19 combines with J gene TRBJ2-1; 8 bases are a match to TRBD1. CDR1 and CDR2 from the germline V gene are LNHDA and SQIVND (reference sequence). CDR3 length: 14 amino acids. The V and J ends lost 5 bases and 7 bases, in that order; junction bases with no gene match: 7. The CDR3 loop is CASSLDRDRNEQFF. The CDR3 DNA reads as TGTGCCAGTAGTTTGGACAGGGACCGTAATGAGCAGTTCTTC. Drawing the rest from reference TRBV19 and TRBJ2-1, the complete variable domain is DGGITQSPKYLFRKEGQNVTLSCEQNLNHDAMYWYRQDPGQGLRLIYYSQIVNDFQKGDIAEGYSVSREKKESFPLTVTSAQKNPTAFYLCASSLDRDRNEQFFGPGTRLTVL.

The table lists this clonotype with many counts. V usage is TRBV10-3 and J usage is TRBJ2-1, with 12 bases aligning to TRBD2. The CDR3 sequence is 15 residues long. Per germline, CDR1 ENHRY and CDR2 SYGVKD. The ends lost 6 bases at V and 5 bases at J; junction bases unmatched: 5. Here the CDR3 reads CAIRQTSGGNNEQFF. Here the CDR3 DNA reads TGTGCCATCAGACAGACTAGCGGGGGAAACAATGAGCAGTTCTTC.

The chain is built from TRBV20-1 and TRBJ2-4; 9 nucleotides line up with TRBD2. Per the germline V gene, CDR1 is DFQATT and CDR2 is SNEGSKA (reference sequence). The CDR3 is made up of 16 amino acids. The trim removed 2 bases at V and 0 bases at J, leaving 5 bases unmatched. CDR3 DNA: TGCAGTGCTAGATGGCTAGCGGGACTAGCCAAAAACATTCAGTACTTC. It translates to CSARWLAGLAKNIQYF.

In its sample, this clonotype was seen many times. The DNA for the CDR3 is TGTGCCAGCAGCCCCCTCCCAGGACACAGGATGGGCGATGAGCAGTTCTTC. Amino acids: CASSPLPGHRMGDEQFF. V gene TRBV6-2 or TRBV6-3 combines with J gene TRBJ2-1; tentative D call: TRBD1 (5 bases). The V gene lost 6 bases and the J gene lost 8 bases, with 26 bases spanning the gap. The CDR3 loop spans 17 amino acids. Germline CDR1 and CDR2: MNHEY and SVGEGT.